These 32 T cell receptor beta chains originate from one sample sequenced in a study of shared T cell receptors in the human thymus. TCRdb's table, derived via immunoSEQ multiplex PCR, lists solely in-frame clones and lacks some. The sample includes 700,000 or so clones, roughly 88% of them seen just once. This same sample was also part of a study on human thymus T cells.

The source material was thymocytes. The receptors originated from a girl less than two years old with a congenital heart defect.

This clone was seen just once. The chain couples TRBV5-5 to TRBJ1-5; no definite D call. The CDR3 loop spans 12 amino acids. Germline CDR1 SGHKS, CDR2 YYEKEE (reference sequence). V lost 10 bases to trimming and J lost 5 bases, with 13 bases between them. The CDR3 DNA reads as TGTGCCCCTCGGTTATGTCATCAGCCCCAGCATTTT. Protein: CAPRLCHQPQHF.

The chain couples TRBV27 to TRBJ2-2, with D perhaps matching TRBD1 (6 bases). The germline V gene encodes CDR1 MNHEY and CDR2 SMNVEV (reference sequence). Trimming stripped 1 base from V and 5 bases from J, with 23 bases between. This CDR3 comprises 19 residues. CDR3 nucleotide sequence: TGTGCCAGCAGTTTATTGGCTCCAGGGGTGATCCTAGGTACCGGGGAGCTGTTTTTT. It encodes CASSLLAPGVILGTGELFF.

The chain uses TRBV5-1 and TRBJ1-3; possible D gene TRBD1, 5 bases. Germline V gene sequence: CDR1 SGHRS, CDR2 YFSETQ. V lost 2 bases to trimming and J lost 0 bases, with 9 bases between them. The CDR3 extends over 15 amino acids. As DNA, the CDR3 is TGCGCCAGCAGCTTAGGGGAAGGCTCTGGAAACACCATATATTTT. It specifies CASSLGEGSGNTIYF. The full variable domain, in which reference TRBV5-1 and TRBJ1-3 provide the parts outside the CDR3, is KAGVTQTPRYLIKTRGQQVTLSCSPISGHRSVSWYQQTPGQGLQFLFEYFSETQRNKGNFPGRFSGRQFSNSRSEMNVSTLELGDSALYLCASSLGEGSGNTIYFGEGSWLTVV.

The rearrangement uses TRBV9 and TRBJ1-3; D remains unclear. The CDR3 has 18 residues. The germline V and J ends were trimmed by 0 bases and 0 bases, with 16 bases remaining between them. Germline V gene sequence: CDR1 SGDLS, CDR2 YYNGEE. CDR3 coding DNA: TGTGCCAGCAGCGTAGGACCGGGATCCACATACTCTGGAAACACCATATATTTT. It encodes CASSVGPGSTYSGNTIYF. The variable domain in full, with the rest retrieved from reference TRBV9 and TRBJ1-3, is DSGVTQTPKHLITATGQRVTLRCSPRSGDLSVYWYQQSLDQGLQFLIQYYNGEERAKGNILERFSAQQFPDLHSELNLSSLELGDSALYFCASSVGPGSTYSGNTIYFGEGSWLTVV.

The chain joins TRBV11-2 to TRBJ1-2, with a weak D call TRBD1 (6 bases). This CDR3 spans 12 amino acids. CDR1 and CDR2 from the germline V gene are SGHAT and FQNNGV. V shed 7 bases and J shed 5 bases, with 11 bases lying between them. CDR3: CASTRTAYGYTF. CDR3 sequence (DNA): TGTGCCAGCACCCGGACAGCGTATGGCTACACCTTC.

The gene calls are TRBV5-6 and TRBJ1-3, with 7 bases identical to TRBD1. The CDR3 is 17 residues long. The J segment lost 2 bases and the V segment lost 2 bases, leaving 10 bases of the junction unmatched. Per germline, CDR1 SGHDT and CDR2 YYEEEE. CDR3 nucleotides: TGTGCCAGCAGCTTAAAAAGGCCAGGGGGACCTGGAAACACCATATATTTT. Its protein product is CASSLKRPGGPGNTIYF. The full variable domain, in which reference TRBV5-6 and TRBJ1-3 provide the parts outside the CDR3, is DAGVTQSPTHLIKTRGQQVTLRCSPKSGHDTVSWYQQALGQGPQFIFQYYEEEERQRGNFPDRFSGHQFPNYSSELNVNALLLGDSALYLCASSLKRPGGPGNTIYFGEGSWLTVV.

This chain links TRBV4-3 with TRBJ1-1, with 7 bases aligning to TRBD1. J gave up 7 bases and V 4 bases, and 12 bases lay outside the gene matches. The CDR3 extends over 15 amino acids. Germline V gene sequence: CDR1 LGHNA, CDR2 YSLEER. The CDR3 DNA follows: TGCGCCAGCAGCCCTGACCACAGGGGATTGAATGAAGCTTTCTTT. Protein product: CASSPDHRGLNEAFF.

This chain connects TRBV12-5 to TRBJ1-2; D not resolved. The germline V gene has CDR1 LGHNT and CDR2 FRNRAP. The germline V and J ends were trimmed by 0 bases and 5 bases, with 19 bases remaining between them. This CDR3 is 17 amino acids long. The CDR3 DNA follows: TGTGCTAGTGGTTTGGTAGACGACCGGGTACCCCAGTATGGCTACACCTTC. Residues: CASGLVDDRVPQYGYTF.

The chain uses TRBV4-1 and TRBJ1-5, with D possibly matching TRBD1 (5 bases). Looked up from germline, CDR1 is MGHRA and CDR2 is YSYEKL. This CDR3 is built from 16 residues. The V and J ends lost 1 base and 2 bases respectively, with 12 bases between them. The CDR3 loop reads CASSQGRGDGNQPQHF. DNA of the CDR3: TGCGCCAGCAGCCAAGGGCGGGGGGATGGCAATCAGCCCCAGCATTTT.

This chain links TRBV28 with TRBJ1-2; D is undetermined. The CDR3 extends over 14 amino acids. Germline V lookup: CDR1 MDHEN, CDR2 SYDVKM. The germline V and J ends were trimmed by 7 bases and 0 bases, with 12 bases remaining between them. In nucleotides, the CDR3 is TGTGCCAGCACCCCGGGAGGGCCTAACTATGGCTACACCTTC. This codes for CASTPGGPNYGYTF.

The chain couples TRBV7-8 to TRBJ2-1, with 8 nucleotides matching TRBD2. The trim removed 5 bases at V and 1 base at J, leaving 10 bases unmatched. CDR3 size: 17 residues. Germline V CDR1 and CDR2: SGHVS, FQNEAQ. The CDR3 reads CASSQPRGGHSYNEQFF. In nucleotides, the CDR3 is TGTGCCAGCAGCCAACCCCGGGGGGGCCATTCCTACAATGAGCAGTTCTTC.

This chain connects TRBV5-5 to TRBJ1-1, with TRBD1 identical over 9 bases. Losses at the gene ends were 1 base for V and 2 bases for J; bases not matched to a gene: 9. Germline V gives CDR1 SGHKS, CDR2 YYEKEE (reference sequence). The CDR3 is 17 residues long. Written as DNA, the CDR3 is TGTGCCAGCAGCTTGCCAAACAGGGGGCCCAAAAACACTGAAGCTTTCTTT. Amino acid sequence: CASSLPNRGPKNTEAFF.

This rearrangement joins TRBV2 to TRBJ2-2, with a possible D match to TRBD2 (6 bases). Trimming took 11 bases from V and 5 from J, leaving 21 bases between them. CDR1 SNHLY and CDR2 FYNNEI come from the germline V gene. The CDR3 length is 15 residues. DNA for the CDR3: TGTGCCGGCCAGCGCGTTTTTGGAGGGACCGGGGAGCTGTTTTTT. Its translation is CAGQRVFGGTGELFF.

In this sample, this clone turned up once. The rearrangement links TRBV7-8 to TRBJ2-7; possible D gene TRBD1, 6 bases. V was pared by 2 bases and J by 3 bases, with 14 bases between. Germline V gene sequence: CDR1 SGHVS, CDR2 FQNEAQ. The CDR3 loop spans 15 amino acids. Written as DNA, the CDR3 is TGTGCCAGCAGCTTAAGGGGGACATCATACTACGAGCAGTACTTC. This translates into CASSLRGTSYYEQYF.

The gene calls are TRBV29-1 and TRBJ2-6; D perhaps matches TRBD2 (6 bases). Germline CDR1 reads SQVTM; CDR2 reads ANQGSEA. The length of the CDR3 is 18 residues. Trimming removed 2 bases from V and 2 bases from J, with 19 bases in between. The CDR3 DNA reads TGCAGCGTTGAACCTGGCCTCGACGGGGGTCCTGGGGCCAACGTCCTGACTTTC. It translates to CSVEPGLDGGPGANVLTF.

The chain is built from TRBV4-1 and TRBJ1-5; 8 nucleotides align to TRBD1. This CDR3 has 22 amino acids. After removal of 0 bases from V and 4 bases from J, the junction contained 23 bases not matched to a gene. The germline V gene has CDR1 MGHRA and CDR2 YSYEKL. The CDR3 here is CASSQDRRGTGQGRTPNQPQHF. CDR3 DNA sequence: TGCGCCAGCAGCCAAGACAGGAGGGGCACCGGACAGGGCCGAACTCCTAATCAGCCCCAGCATTTT.

The chain links TRBV10-3 to TRBJ2-1; no clear D. V dropped 2 bases and J dropped 8 bases, with 22 bases sitting between them. CDR1 is ENHRY, CDR2 SYGVKD, per germline. This CDR3 region has 17 residues. CDR3 protein: CAISELTGDSNGYEQFF. The CDR3 nucleotides read TGTGCCATCAGTGAGCTTACCGGAGACTCGAATGGCTATGAGCAGTTCTTC.

This chain connects TRBV6-5 to TRBJ2-5; 7 bases agree with TRBD2. Germline loops: CDR1 MNHEY, CDR2 SVGAGI. The CDR3 sequence is 15 residues long. Losses at the gene ends were 2 bases for V and 6 bases for J; bases not matched to a gene: 9. The CDR3 sequence is CASSYDSRLAKTQYF. The CDR3 DNA reads TGTGCCAGCAGTTACGACTCAAGACTAGCAAAGACCCAGTACTTC.

The CDR3 loop is CASSLDARQGAVNYGYTF. The CDR3 DNA reads as TGTGCCAGCAGCTTGGATGCCCGACAGGGGGCCGTAAACTATGGCTACACCTTC. The chain couples TRBV5-5 to TRBJ1-2; 10 bases are shared with TRBD1. V lost 0 bases and J lost 2; bases outside the gene matches: 10. The CDR3 has 18 residues. Germline V gene sequence: CDR1 SGHKS, CDR2 YYEKEE (reference sequence). Using reference TRBV5-5 and TRBJ1-2 for the parts outside the CDR3, the full variable domain is DAGVTQSPTHLIKTRGQQVTLRCSPISGHKSVSWYQQVLGQGPQFIFQYYEKEERGRGNFPDRFSARQFPNYSSELNVNALLLGDSALYLCASSLDARQGAVNYGYTFGSGTRLTVV.

The CDR3, as DNA: TGTGCCAGCAGCGTAGATCAATGGTCGGGGGGCGGACGGTACTATGGCTACACCTTC. Its protein is CASSVDQWSGGGRYYGYTF. V and J are TRBV9 and TRBJ1-2; perhaps TRBD1 as D (6 bases). Germline CDR1 SGDLS, CDR2 YYNGEE. The CDR3 length is 19 residues. V gave up 0 bases and J gave up 3 bases, with 24 bases separating them.

This clone was recorded only once. This chain's CDR3 is CASSPGTSALSYEQYF. The DNA for the CDR3 is TGTGCCAGCAGCCCAGGGACTAGCGCCCTTTCCTACGAGCAGTACTTC. The chain carries TRBV7-8 and TRBJ2-7; 10 bases match TRBD2. This CDR3 has 16 amino acids. Per germline, CDR1 SGHVS and CDR2 FQNEAQ. V trimming: 5 bases; J trimming: 1 base; junction bases outside the gene matches: 8.

The rearrangement joins TRBV5-1 to TRBJ2-7; no reliable D call. The CDR3 covers 13 residues. Trimming took off 1 base at V and 2 bases at J, with 7 bases between the two ends. Per the germline V gene, CDR1 is SGHRS and CDR2 is YFSETQ. The CDR3 protein is CASSLNRAYEQYF. CDR3 coding DNA: TGCGCCAGCAGCTTGAACCGGGCCTACGAGCAGTACTTC.

The V gene is TRBV28, the J gene TRBJ1-2; D gene uncertain. Trimming stripped 2 bases from V and 4 bases from J, with 11 bases between. Germline CDR1 MDHEN, CDR2 SYDVKM. There are 14 residues in the CDR3. The CDR3 here is CASSLGQKSYGYTF. The CDR3 bases are TGTGCCAGCAGTTTAGGTCAGAAATCCTATGGCTACACCTTC.

The chain is built from TRBV30 and TRBJ1-4, with D possibly being TRBD1 (5 bases). Germline assignment: CDR1 GTSNPN and CDR2 SVGIG (reference sequence). The CDR3 has 15 amino acids. The germline V and J ends were trimmed by 3 bases and 8 bases, with 19 bases remaining between them. The CDR3 here is CAWSPNGGPDEKLFF. The CDR3 DNA reads as TGTGCCTGGAGCCCTAACGGGGGACCGGACGAAAAACTGTTTTTT.

V and J are TRBV6-1 and TRBJ1-4, with a weak D call TRBD1 (5 bases). This CDR3 is built from 12 residues. Germline-derived CDR1 and CDR2 are MNHNS and SASEGT. V was cut by 7 bases and J by 8 bases, with 11 bases left in between. The CDR3 protein is CASTSKGEKLFF. DNA for the CDR3: TGTGCCAGCACCAGCAAGGGGGAAAAACTGTTTTTT.

The chain couples TRBV10-2 to TRBJ1-1; D is unresolved. The germline gives CDR1 WSHSY, CDR2 SAAADI. V was clipped by 3 bases and J by 7 bases, with 15 bases between them. This CDR3 comprises 14 residues. Here the CDR3 reads CASSDVRRNDEAFF. CDR3 coding DNA: TGCGCCAGCAGTGACGTTCGGAGAAATGATGAAGCTTTCTTT.

J is TRBJ2-3 and V is TRBV19, with D perhaps matching TRBD2 (7 bases). This CDR3 has 17 amino acids. Germline values: CDR1 LNHDA, CDR2 SQIVND (reference sequence). With 6 bases removed from V and 4 bases from J, the gap between germline ends came to 23 bases. This chain's CDR3 is CASSKGGGPLVPDTQYF. For the CDR3, the DNA is TGTGCCAGTAGCAAAGGGGGGGGGCCGTTGGTCCCAGATACGCAGTATTTT. Combining the CDR3 with reference TRBV19 and TRBJ2-3 gives the whole variable domain DGGITQSPKYLFRKEGQNVTLSCEQNLNHDAMYWYRQDPGQGLRLIYYSQIVNDFQKGDIAEGYSVSREKKESFPLTVTSAQKNPTAFYLCASSKGGGPLVPDTQYFGPGTRLTVL.

The gene calls are TRBV15 and TRBJ1-2; the D is unclear. Germline V gives CDR1 LNHNV, CDR2 YYDKDF (reference sequence). V lost 0 bases and J 3 bases, leaving 14 bases between the germline ends. The CDR3 spans 16 residues. CDR3 loop: CATSRDLSLRDYGYTF. The CDR3 nucleotides are TGTGCCACCAGCAGAGATCTCAGTCTCCGGGACTATGGCTACACCTTC.

The rearrangement uses TRBV18 and TRBJ2-7; possibly TRBD1 for D (6 bases). V was pared by 1 base and J by 4 bases, with 17 bases between. This CDR3 is 16 amino acids long. CDR1 is KGHSH and CDR2 is LQKENI in the germline V gene. CDR3 in DNA: TGTGCCAGCTCACCACGATCTACAGGGCTGAGGTACGAGCAGTACTTC. Translated: CASSPRSTGLRYEQYF.

V gene TRBV25-1 combines with J gene TRBJ1-2, with 9 bases lining up with TRBD1. This CDR3 is built from 15 residues. CDR1 MGHDK and CDR2 SYGVNS come from the germline V gene. V was clipped by 5 bases and J by 3 bases; unmatched bases: 7. The CDR3: CASSSYRGRDYGYTF. The CDR3 coding sequence is TGTGCCAGCAGTAGTTACAGGGGGCGCGACTATGGCTACACCTTC.

The chain employs TRBV5-6 and TRBJ2-2; 10 positions match TRBD1. V lost 4 bases to trimming and J lost 7 bases; unmatched junction nucleotides: 13. The CDR3 has 17 amino acids. Germline V gene lookup returns CDR1 SGHDT and CDR2 YYEEEE. CDR3 nucleotide sequence: TGTGCCAGCAGCGGACGTAAACGGGACAGGGGCGGCGGGGAGCTGTTTTTT. This gives the protein CASSGRKRDRGGGELFF.

The CDR3 is CASSFRGVGGQPQHF. CDR3 bases: TGTGCCAGCAGCTTCAGAGGGGTGGGGGGTCAGCCCCAGCATTTT. The gene calls are TRBV13 and TRBJ1-5, with D tentatively TRBD1 (5 bases). Per the germline V gene, CDR1 is PRHDT and CDR2 is FYEKMQ (reference sequence). This CDR3 is 15 amino acids long. Between the trimmed V and J ends, which lost 3 bases and 6 bases, there was a span of 15 bases.